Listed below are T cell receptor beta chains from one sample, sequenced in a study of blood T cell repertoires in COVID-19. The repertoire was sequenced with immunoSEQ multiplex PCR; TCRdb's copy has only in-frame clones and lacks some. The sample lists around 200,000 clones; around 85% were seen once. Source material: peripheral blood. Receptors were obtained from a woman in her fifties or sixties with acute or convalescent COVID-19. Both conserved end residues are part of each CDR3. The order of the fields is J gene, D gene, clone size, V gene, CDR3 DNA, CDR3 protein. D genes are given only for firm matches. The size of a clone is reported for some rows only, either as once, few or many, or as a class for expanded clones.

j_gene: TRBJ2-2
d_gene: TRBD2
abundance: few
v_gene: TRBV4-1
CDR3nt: TGCGCCAGCAGCCAAGATCCCACTAGCGGTCTGACCGGGGCCGGGGAGCTGTTTTTT
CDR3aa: CASSQDPTSGLTGAGELFF

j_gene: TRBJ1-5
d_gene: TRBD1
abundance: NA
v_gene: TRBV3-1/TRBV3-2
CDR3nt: TGTGCCAGCAGCCGATCAGGGGGCGCACAGCCCCAGCATTTT
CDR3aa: CASSRSGGAQPQHF

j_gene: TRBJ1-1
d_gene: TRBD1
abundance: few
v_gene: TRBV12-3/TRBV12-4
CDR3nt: TGTGCCAGCAATTTGGGACAGCCATCCGAAGCTTTCTTT
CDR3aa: CASNLGQPSEAFF

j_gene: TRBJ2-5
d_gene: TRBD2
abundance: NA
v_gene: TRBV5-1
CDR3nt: TGCGCCAGCAGCCAAGGGACTAGCGGCGGACGATACCAAGAGACCCAGTACTTC
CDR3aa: CASSQGTSGGRYQETQYF

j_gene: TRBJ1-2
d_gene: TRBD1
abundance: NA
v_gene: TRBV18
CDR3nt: TGTGCCAGCTCAACTATGGGACAGGGGGCTTCTAACTATGGCTACACCTTC
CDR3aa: CASSTMGQGASNYGYTF

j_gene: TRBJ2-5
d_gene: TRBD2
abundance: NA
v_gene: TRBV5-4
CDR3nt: TGTGCCAGCAGGAAGCGGGGGGGGGAGACCCAGTACTTC
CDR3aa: CASRKRGGETQYF

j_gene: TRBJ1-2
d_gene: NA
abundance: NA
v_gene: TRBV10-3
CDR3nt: TGTGCCATCAGTGTAGACTCCCTCGACTATGGCTACACCTTC
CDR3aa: CAISVDSLDYGYTF

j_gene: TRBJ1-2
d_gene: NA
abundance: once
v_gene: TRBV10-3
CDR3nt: TGTGCCGCTATGACAGCTCCCCCAAACGGCTACACCTTC
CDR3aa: CAAMTAPPNGYTF

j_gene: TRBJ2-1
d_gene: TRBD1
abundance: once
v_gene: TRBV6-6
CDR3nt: TGTGCCAGCAGGACCGGGACAGGGAACCCGAATGAGCAGTTCTTC
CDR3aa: CASRTGTGNPNEQFF

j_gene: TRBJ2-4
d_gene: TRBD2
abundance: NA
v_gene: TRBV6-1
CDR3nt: TGTGCCAGCAGTGAATCCAGGGAGGGCATTCAGTACTTC
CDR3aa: CASSESREGIQYF

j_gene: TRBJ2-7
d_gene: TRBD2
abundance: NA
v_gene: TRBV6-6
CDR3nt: TGTGCCAGCCGAGTGACCGGGACTAGCTCCTACGAGCAGTACTTC
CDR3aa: CASRVTGTSSYEQYF

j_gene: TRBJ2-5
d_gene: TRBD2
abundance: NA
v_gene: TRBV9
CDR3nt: TGTGCCAGCAGCGCGGGGACTAGCGGGGGGGCCGATACTTGGGAGACCCAGTACTTC
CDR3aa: CASSAGTSGGADTWETQYF

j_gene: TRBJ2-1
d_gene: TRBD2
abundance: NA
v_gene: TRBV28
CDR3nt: TGTGCCAGCAGTTTGGGAGGGTTCCCCTACAATGAGCAGTTCTTC
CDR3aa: CASSLGGFPYNEQFF

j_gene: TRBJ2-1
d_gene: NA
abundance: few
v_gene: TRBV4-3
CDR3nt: TGCGCCAGCAGCCACCGAACTGGGAGAATCTACAATGAGCAGTTCTTC
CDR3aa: CASSHRTGRIYNEQFF

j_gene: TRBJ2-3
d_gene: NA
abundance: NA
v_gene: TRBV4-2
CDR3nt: TGTGCCAGCAGCCAAGTATCGGCGGGGGCCAACACAGATACGCAGTATTTT
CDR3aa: CASSQVSAGANTDTQYF

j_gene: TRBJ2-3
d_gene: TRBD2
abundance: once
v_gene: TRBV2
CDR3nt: TGTGCCAGCAGTGAAGGTAGCGGGGAGGCAGATACGCAGTATTTT
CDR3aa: CASSEGSGEADTQYF

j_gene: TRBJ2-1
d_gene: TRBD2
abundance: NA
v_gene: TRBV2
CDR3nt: TGTGCCAGCGGGCCGGGACTAGCGGGCTTTGAGCAGTTCTTC
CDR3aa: CASGPGLAGFEQFF

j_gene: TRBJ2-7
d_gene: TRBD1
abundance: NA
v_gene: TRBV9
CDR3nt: TGTGCCAGCAGCGTAGAGACAGGGGGTTTCTACGAGCAGTACTTC
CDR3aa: CASSVETGGFYEQYF